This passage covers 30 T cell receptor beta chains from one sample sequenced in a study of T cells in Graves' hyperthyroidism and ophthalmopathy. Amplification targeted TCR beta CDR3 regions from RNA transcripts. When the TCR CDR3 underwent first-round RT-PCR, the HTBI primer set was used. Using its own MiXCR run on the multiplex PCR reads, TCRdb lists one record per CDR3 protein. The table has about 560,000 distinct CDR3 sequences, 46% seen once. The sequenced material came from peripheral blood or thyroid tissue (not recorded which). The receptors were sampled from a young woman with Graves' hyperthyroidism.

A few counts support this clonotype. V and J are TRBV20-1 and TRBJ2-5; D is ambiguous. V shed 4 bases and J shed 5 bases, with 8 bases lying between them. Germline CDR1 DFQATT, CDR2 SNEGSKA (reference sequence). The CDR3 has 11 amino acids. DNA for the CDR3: TGCAGTGCTAAGTCTAGGGAGACCCAGTACTTC. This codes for CSAKSRETQYF.

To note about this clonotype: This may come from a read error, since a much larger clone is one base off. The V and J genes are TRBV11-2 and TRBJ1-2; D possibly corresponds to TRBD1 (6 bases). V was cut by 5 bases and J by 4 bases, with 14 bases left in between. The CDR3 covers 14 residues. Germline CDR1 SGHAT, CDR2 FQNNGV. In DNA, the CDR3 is TGTGCCAGCAGCCTCGACAGGACCACCTATGGCTACACCTTC. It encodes CASSLDRTTYGYTF.

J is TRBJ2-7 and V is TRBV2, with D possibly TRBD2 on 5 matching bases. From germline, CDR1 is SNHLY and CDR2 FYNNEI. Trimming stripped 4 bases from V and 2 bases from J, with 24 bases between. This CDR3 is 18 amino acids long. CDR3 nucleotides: TGTGCCAGCAGTGTGTCCCGCCCGGGTGGCGGGCCTCCCTACGAGCAGTACTTC. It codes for CASSVSRPGGGPPYEQYF.

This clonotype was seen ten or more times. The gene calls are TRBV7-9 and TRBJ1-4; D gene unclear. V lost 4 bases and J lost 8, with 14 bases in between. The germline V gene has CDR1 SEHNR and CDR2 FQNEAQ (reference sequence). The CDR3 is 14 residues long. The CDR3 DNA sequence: TGTGCCAGCAGCTGGGCCGAAAGAGCGGAAAAACTGTTTTTT. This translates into CASSWAERAEKLFF.

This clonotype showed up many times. The CDR3 spells CAGRSSGNTIYF. The CDR3 nucleotides are TGTGCAGGACGGAGCTCTGGAAACACCATATATTTT. The chain couples TRBV7-8 to TRBJ1-3, with D unresolved. This CDR3 is built from 12 residues. CDR1 is SGHVS and CDR2 is FQNEAQ in the germline V gene. Combining the CDR3 with reference TRBV7-8 and TRBJ1-3 gives the whole variable domain GAGVSQSPRYKVAKRGQDVALRCDPISGHVSLFWYQQALGQGPEFLTYFQNEAQLDKSGLPSDRFFAERPEGSVSTLKIQRTQQEDSAVYLCAGRSSGNTIYFGEGSWLTVV.

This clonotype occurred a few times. The CDR3 DNA reads as TGTGCCAGCACCCCCCGGGGCGCGCGGTCCCCATACGAGCAGTACTTC. The encoded protein is CASTPRGARSPYEQYF. The chain couples TRBV12-3 or TRBV12-4 to TRBJ2-7, with D perhaps matching TRBD1 or TRBD2 (5 bases each). The CDR3 loop spans 16 amino acids. Trimming pared 7 bases from V and 4 bases from J, leaving 23 bases between.

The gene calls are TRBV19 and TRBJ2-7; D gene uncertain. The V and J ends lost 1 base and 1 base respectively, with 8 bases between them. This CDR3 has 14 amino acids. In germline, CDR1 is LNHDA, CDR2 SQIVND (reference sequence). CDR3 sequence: CASSIGGRSYEQYV. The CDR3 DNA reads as TGTGCCAGTAGTATAGGTGGCAGATCCTACGAGCAGTACGTC.

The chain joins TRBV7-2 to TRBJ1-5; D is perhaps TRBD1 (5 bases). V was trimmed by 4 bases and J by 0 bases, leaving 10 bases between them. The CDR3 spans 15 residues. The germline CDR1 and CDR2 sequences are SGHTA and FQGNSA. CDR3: CASSSGTYSNQPQHF. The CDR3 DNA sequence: TGTGCCAGCAGCTCTGGGACGTATAGCAATCAGCCCCAGCATTTT.

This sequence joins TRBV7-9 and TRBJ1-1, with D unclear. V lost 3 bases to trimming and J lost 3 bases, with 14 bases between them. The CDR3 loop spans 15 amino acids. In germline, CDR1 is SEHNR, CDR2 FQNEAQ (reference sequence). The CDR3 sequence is CASSLAVWEDTEAFF. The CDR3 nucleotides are TGTGCCAGCAGCTTGGCCGTCTGGGAGGACACTGAAGCTTTCTTT.

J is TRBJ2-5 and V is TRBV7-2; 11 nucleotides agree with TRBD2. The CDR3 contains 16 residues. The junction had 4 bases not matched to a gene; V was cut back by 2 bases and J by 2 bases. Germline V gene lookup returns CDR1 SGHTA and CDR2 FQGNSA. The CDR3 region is CASSLPLAGGQETQYF. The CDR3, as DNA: TGTGCCAGCAGCTTACCCCTAGCGGGAGGTCAAGAGACCCAGTACTTC.

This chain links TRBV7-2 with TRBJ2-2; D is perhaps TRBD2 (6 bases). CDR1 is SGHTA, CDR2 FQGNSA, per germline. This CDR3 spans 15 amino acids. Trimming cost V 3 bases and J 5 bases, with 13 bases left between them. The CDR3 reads CASSFGGRRTGELFF. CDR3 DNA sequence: TGTGCCAGCAGCTTTGGAGGGCGCAGGACCGGGGAGCTGTTTTTT.

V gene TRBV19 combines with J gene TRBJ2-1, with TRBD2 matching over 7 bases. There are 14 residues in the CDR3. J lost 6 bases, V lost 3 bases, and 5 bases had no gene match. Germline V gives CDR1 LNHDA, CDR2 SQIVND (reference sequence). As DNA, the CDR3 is TGTGCCAGTAGTATGGGGCTAGCGGCCAATGAGCAGTTCTTC. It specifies CASSMGLAANEQFF.

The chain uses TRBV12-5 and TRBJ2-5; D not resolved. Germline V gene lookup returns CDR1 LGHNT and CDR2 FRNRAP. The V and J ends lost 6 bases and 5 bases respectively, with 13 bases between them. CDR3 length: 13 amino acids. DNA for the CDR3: TGTGCTAGTGGCCCCCCGTTTGATGAGACCCAGTACTTC. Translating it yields CASGPPFDETQYF.

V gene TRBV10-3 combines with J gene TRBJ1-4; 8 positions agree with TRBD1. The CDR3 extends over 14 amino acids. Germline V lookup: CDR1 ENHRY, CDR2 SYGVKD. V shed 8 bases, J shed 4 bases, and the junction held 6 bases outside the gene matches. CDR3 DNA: TGTGCCATCGGCGGTGGACAGGGTAATGAAAAACTGTTTTTT. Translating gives CAIGGGQGNEKLFF.

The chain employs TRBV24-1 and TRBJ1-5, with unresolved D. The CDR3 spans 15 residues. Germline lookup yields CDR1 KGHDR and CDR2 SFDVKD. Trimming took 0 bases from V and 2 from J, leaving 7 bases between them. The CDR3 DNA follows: TGTGCCACCAGTGATTTGCGGTGGCGCAATCAGCCCCAGCATTTT. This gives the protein CATSDLRWRNQPQHF.

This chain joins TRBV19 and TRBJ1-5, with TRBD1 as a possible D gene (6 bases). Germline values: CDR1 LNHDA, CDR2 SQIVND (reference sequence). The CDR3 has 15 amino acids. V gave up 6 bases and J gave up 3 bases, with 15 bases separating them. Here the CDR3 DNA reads TGTGCCAGTAGATGGACAGTCCGGACCAATCAGCCCCAGCATTTT. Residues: CASRWTVRTNQPQHF.

The CDR3 loop reads CSAMSPREIGYEQYF. CDR3 nucleotide sequence: TGCAGTGCTATGTCTCCGCGGGAGATAGGGTACGAGCAGTACTTC. V and J are TRBV20-1 and TRBJ2-5; 7 bases align to TRBD2. The J call may be incorrect, as the DNA end agrees better with TRBJ2-7. CDR3 length: 15 amino acids. Germline CDR1 is DFQATT and CDR2 is SNEGSKA (reference sequence).

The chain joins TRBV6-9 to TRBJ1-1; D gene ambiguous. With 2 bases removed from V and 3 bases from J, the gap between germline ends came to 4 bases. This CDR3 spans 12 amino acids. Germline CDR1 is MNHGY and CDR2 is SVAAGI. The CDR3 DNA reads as TGTGCCAGCAGTTATGGCTACACTGAAGCTTTCTTT. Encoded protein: CASSYGYTEAFF.

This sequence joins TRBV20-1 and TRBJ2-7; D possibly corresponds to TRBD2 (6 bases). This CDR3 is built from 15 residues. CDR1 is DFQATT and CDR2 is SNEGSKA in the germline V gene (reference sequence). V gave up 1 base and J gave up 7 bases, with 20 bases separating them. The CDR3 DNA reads TGCAGTGCTAGAGGCTTTAGCGGAGCGAGTGATGAGCAGTACTTC. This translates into CSARGFSGASDEQYF.

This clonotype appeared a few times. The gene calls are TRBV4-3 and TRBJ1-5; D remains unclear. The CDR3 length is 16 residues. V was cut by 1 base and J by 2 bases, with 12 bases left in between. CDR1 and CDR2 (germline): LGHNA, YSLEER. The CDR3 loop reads CASSQGGTGGNQPQHF. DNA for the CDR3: TGCGCCAGCAGCCAAGGTGGTACGGGAGGCAATCAGCCCCAGCATTTT.

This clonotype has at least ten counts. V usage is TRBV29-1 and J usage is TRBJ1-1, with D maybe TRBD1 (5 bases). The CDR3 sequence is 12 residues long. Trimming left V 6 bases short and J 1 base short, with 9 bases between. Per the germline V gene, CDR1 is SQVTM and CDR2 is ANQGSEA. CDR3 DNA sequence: TGCAGCGTCTTGGGGGAGAACACTGAAGCTTTCTTT. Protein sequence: CSVLGENTEAFF.

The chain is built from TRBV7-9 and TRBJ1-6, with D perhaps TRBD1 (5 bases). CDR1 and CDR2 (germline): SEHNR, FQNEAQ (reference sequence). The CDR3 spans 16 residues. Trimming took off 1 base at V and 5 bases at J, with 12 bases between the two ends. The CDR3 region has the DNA TGTGCCAGCAGCTTAGGCGCTGGGGCAGATAATTCACCCCTCCACTTT. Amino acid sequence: CASSLGAGADNSPLHF.

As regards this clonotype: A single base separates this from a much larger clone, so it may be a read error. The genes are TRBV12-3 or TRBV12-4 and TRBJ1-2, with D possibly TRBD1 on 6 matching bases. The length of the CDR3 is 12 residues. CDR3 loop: CASSFGQSGHTF. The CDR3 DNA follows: TGTGCCAGCAGTTTTGGACAGAGTGGCCACACCTTC.

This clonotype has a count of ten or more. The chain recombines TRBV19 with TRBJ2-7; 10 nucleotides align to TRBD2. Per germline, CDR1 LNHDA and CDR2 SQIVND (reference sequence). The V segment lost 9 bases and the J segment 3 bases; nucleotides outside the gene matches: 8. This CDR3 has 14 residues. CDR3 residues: CASSPGTSDYEQYF. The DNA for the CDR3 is TGTGCCAGCAGCCCGGGGACTAGCGACTACGAGCAGTACTTC.

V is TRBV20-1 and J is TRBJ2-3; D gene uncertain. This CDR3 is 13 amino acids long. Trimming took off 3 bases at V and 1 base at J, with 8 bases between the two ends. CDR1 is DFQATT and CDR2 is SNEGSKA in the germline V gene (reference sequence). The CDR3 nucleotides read TGCAGTGCTAGCGAGTACGGCACAGATACGCAGTATTTT. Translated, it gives CSASEYGTDTQYF.

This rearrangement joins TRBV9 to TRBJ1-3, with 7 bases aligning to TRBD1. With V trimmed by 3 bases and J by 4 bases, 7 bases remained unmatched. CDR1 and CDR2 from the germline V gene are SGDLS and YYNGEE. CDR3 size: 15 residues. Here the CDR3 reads CASSGWDSRGNTIYF. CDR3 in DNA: TGTGCCAGCAGCGGATGGGACAGCCGAGGAAACACCATATATTTT.

CDR3 sequence reads: CASSVQGQGEEQYF. CDR3 coding DNA: TGTGCCAGCAGCGTTCAGGGACAGGGAGAAGAGCAGTACTTC. This sequence joins TRBV7-9 and TRBJ2-7, with 9 bases fitting TRBD1. The CDR3 consists of 14 residues. V lost 5 bases, J lost 7 bases, and 9 bases stayed unmatched. The germline V gene encodes CDR1 SEHNR and CDR2 FQNEAQ (reference sequence).

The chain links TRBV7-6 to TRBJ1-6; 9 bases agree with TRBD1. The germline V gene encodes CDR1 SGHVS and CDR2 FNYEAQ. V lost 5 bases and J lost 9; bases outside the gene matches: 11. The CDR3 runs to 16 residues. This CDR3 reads CASSRGDGTGRSPLHF. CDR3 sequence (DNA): TGTGCCAGCAGCAGGGGGGACGGGACAGGGCGTTCACCCCTCCACTTT.

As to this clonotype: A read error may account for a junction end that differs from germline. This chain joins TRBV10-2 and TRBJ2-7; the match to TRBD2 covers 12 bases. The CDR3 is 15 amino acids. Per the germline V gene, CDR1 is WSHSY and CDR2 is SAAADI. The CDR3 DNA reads TGCGCCAGCACTACGGGGACTAGCGGGTCCTTCGAGCAGTACTTC. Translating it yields CASTTGTSGSFEQYF.

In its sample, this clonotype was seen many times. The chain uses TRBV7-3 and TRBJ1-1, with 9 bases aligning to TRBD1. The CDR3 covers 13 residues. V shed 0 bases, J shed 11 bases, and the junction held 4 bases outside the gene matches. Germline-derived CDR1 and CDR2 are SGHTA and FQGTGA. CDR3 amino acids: CASSLTGTGFAFF. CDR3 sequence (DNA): TGTGCCAGCAGCTTAACTGGGACAGGGTTCGCTTTCTTT.